The clone carrying this TCR beta chain was seen only a few times. Trimming took off 6 bases at V and 0 bases at J, with 15 bases between the two ends. The CDR3 contains 16 residues. Germline CDR1 GTSNPN, CDR2 SVGIG (reference sequence). Amplified material comprised TCR beta CDR3 regions derived from RNA transcripts. HTBI-primed first-round RT-PCR preceded second-round multiplex PCR. TCRdb re-analysed the multiplex PCR reads in MiXCR, keeping a single row per CDR3 protein. The top ten hold approximately 3.2% of the sample, which has hundreds of thousands of distinct CDR3 sequences, more than 20% seen once. This record belongs to a study of Graves' ophthalmopathy and Graves' hyperthyroidism.

The sequenced sample consisted of peripheral blood. The gene calls are TRBV30 and TRBJ1-6, with D possibly matching TRBD1 (6 bases). The sequence was collected from a woman younger than 35 with stable Graves' hyperthyroidism. The CDR3 nucleotides are TGTGCCTGTTTACGCGGGGGCGGCTCCTATAATTCACCCCTCCACTTT. It translates to CACLRGGGSYNSPLHF.